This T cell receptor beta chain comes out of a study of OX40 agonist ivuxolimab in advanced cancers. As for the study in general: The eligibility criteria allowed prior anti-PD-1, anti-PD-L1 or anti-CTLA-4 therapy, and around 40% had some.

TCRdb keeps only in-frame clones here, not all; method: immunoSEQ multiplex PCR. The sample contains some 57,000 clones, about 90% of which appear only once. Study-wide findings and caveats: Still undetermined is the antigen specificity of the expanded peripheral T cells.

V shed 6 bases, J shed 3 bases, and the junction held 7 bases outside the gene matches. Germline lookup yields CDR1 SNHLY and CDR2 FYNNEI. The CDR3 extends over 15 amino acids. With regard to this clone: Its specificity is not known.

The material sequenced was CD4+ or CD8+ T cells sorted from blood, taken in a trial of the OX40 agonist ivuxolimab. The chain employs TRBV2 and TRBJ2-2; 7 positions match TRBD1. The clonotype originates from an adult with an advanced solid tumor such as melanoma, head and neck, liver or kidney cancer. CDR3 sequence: CASSVQGMDTGELFF. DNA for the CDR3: TGTGCCAGCAGCGTACAGGGGATGGACACCGGGGAGCTGTTTTTT.